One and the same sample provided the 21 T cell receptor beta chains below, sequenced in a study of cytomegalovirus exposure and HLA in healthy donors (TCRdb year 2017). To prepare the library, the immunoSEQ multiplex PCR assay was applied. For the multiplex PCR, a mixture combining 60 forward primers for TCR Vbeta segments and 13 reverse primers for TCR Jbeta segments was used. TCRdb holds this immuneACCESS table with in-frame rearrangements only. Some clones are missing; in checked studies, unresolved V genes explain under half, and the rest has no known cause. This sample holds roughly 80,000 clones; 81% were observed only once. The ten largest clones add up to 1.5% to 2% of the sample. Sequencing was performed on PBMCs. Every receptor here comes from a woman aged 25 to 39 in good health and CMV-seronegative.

This chain's CDR3 is CASSPAGTGGFEQYF. CDR3 coding DNA: TGCGCCAGCAGCCCGGCCGGGACAGGGGGTTTCGAGCAGTACTTC. The chain links TRBV4-1 to TRBJ2-5; 11 bases align to TRBD1. The end of the DNA fits TRBJ2-7 better, so the J call may be wrong. Germline CDR1 is MGHRA and CDR2 is YSYEKL. The CDR3 loop spans 15 amino acids.

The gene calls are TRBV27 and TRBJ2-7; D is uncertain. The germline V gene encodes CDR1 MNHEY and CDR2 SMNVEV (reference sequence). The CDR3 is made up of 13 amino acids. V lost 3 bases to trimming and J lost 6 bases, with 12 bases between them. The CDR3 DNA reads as TGTGCCAGCAGTTTTTCCCGGCGGCGCGAGCAGTACTTC. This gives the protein CASSFSRRREQYF.

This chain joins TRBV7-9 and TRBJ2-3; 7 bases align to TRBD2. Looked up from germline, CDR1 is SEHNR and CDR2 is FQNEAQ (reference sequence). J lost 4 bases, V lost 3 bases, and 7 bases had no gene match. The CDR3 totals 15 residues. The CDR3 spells CASSFDGTSADTQYF. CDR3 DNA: TGTGCCAGCAGCTTCGATGGAACTAGCGCAGATACGCAGTATTTT.

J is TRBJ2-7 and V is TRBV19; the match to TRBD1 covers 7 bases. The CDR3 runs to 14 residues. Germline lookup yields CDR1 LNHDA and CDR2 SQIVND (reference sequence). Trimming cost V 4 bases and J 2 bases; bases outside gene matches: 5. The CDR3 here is CASSTRQGPYEQYF. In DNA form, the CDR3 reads TGTGCCAGTAGTACCCGACAGGGACCCTACGAGCAGTACTTC.

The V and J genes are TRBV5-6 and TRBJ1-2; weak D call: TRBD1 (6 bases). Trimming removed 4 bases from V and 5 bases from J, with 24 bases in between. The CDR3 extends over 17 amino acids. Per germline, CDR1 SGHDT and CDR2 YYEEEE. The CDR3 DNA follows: TGTGCCAGCAGCGAAGCCTCCAGGGGTCTGGGACCTTATGGCTACACCTTC. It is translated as CASSEASRGLGPYGYTF.

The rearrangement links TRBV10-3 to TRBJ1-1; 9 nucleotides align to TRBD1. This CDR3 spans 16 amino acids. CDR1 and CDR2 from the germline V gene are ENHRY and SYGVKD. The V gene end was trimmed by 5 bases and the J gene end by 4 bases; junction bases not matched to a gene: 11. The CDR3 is CAISIGTGSFGTEAFF. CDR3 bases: TGTGCCATCAGTATCGGGACAGGGTCCTTCGGCACTGAAGCTTTCTTT.

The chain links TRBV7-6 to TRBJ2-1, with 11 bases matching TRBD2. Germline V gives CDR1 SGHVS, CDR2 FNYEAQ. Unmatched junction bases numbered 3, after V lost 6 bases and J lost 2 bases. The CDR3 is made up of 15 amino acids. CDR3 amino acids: CASSPTSGTYNEQFF. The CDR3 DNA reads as TGTGCCAGCAGTCCGACTAGCGGGACCTACAATGAGCAGTTCTTC.

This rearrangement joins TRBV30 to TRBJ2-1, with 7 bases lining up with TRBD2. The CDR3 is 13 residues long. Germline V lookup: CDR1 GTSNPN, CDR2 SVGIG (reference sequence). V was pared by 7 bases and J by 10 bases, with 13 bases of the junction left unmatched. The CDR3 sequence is CAFKSSGPGEQFF. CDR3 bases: TGTGCCTTTAAGTCTAGCGGACCGGGGGAGCAGTTCTTC.

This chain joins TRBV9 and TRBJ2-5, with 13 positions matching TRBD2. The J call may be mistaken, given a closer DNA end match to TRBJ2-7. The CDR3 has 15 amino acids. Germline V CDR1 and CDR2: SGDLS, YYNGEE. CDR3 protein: CASRRTSGSVCEQYF. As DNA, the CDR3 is TGTGCCAGCAGAAGGACTAGCGGGAGCGTCTGCGAGCAGTACTTC.

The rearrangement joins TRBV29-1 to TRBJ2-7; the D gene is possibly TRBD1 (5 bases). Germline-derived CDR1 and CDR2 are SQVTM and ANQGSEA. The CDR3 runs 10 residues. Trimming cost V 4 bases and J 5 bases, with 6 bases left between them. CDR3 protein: CSVGQHEQYF. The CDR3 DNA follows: TGCAGCGTTGGACAGCACGAGCAGTACTTC.

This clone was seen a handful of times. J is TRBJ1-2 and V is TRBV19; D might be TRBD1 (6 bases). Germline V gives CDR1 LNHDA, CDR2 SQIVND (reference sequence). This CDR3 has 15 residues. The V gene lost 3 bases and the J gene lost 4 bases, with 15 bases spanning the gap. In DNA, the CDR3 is TGTGCCAGTAGTATGACAGCAGGGGCCATCTATGGCTACACCTTC. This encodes CASSMTAGAIYGYTF.

DNA for the CDR3: TGCGCCAGCAGCTTGGGGACTAGCGACCTCACCGGGGAGCTGTTTTTT. The encoded protein is CASSLGTSDLTGELFF. The J gene is TRBJ2-2, the V gene TRBV5-1, with 9 bases aligning to TRBD2. CDR1 SGHRS and CDR2 YFSETQ come from the germline V gene. This CDR3 is built from 16 residues. The J segment lost 4 bases and the V segment lost 0 bases, leaving 4 bases of the junction unmatched.

Here the CDR3 reads CSVVPNPLSEQYF. The CDR3 nucleotides are TGCAGCGTTGTCCCTAATCCCCTCTCGGAGCAGTACTTC. The chain carries TRBV29-1 and TRBJ2-7; D uncertain. The CDR3 extends over 13 amino acids. V gave up 4 bases and J gave up 7 bases, with 17 bases separating them. The germline V gene encodes CDR1 SQVTM and CDR2 ANQGSEA.

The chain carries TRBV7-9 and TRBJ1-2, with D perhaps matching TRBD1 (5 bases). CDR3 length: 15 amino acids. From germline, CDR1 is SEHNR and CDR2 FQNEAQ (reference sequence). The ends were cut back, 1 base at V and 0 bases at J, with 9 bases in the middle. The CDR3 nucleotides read TGTGCCAGCAGCTTAGAGGGGATTGCTAACTATGGCTACACCTTC. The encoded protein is CASSLEGIANYGYTF.

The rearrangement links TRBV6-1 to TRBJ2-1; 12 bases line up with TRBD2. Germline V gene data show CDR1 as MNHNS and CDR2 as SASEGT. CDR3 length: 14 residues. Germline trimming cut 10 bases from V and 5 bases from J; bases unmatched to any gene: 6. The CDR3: CATRTSGNHNEQFF. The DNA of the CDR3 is TGTGCCACCCGGACTAGCGGGAACCACAATGAGCAGTTCTTC.

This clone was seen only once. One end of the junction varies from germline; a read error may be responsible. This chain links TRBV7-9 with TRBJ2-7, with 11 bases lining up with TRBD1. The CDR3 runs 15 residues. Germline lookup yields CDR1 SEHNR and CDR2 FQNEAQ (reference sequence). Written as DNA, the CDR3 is TGTTCCAGCAGCTCGCCGGGACAGGGGGCCTACGAGCAGTACTTC. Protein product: CSSSSPGQGAYEQYF. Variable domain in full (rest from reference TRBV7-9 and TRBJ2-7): DTGVSQNPRHKITKRGQNVTFRCDPISEHNRLYWYRQTLGQGPEFLTYFQNEAQLEKSRLLSDRFSAERPKGSFSTLEIQRTEQGDSAMYLCSSSSPGQGAYEQYFGPGTRLTVT.

The CDR3 reads CASSEGRRDTEAFF. In DNA form, the CDR3 reads TGTGCCAGCAGTGAAGGTAGGCGGGACACTGAAGCTTTCTTT. The rearrangement links TRBV2 to TRBJ1-1, with D unresolved. Trimming pared 1 base from V and 3 bases from J, leaving 9 bases between. There are 14 residues in the CDR3. Per germline, CDR1 SNHLY and CDR2 FYNNEI. The whole variable domain, remainder taken from reference TRBV2 and TRBJ1-1, is EPEVTQTPSHQVTQMGQEVILRCVPISNHLYFYWYRQILGQKVEFLVSFYNNEISEKSEIFDDQFSVERPDGSNFTLKIRSTKLEDSAMYFCASSEGRRDTEAFFGQGTRLTVV.

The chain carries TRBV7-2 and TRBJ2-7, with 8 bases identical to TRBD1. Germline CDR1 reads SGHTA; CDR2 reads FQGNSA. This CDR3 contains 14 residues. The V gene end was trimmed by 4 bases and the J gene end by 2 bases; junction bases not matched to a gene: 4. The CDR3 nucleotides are TGTGCCAGCAGCTCGCCGACAGGGGCCTACGAGCAGTACTTC. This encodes CASSSPTGAYEQYF.

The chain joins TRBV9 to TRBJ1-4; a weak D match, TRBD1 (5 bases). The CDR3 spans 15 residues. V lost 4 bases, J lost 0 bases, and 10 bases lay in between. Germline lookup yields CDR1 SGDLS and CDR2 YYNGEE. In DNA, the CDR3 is TGTGCCAGCAGCTCAGGGTTCGCAACTAATGAAAAACTGTTTTTT. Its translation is CASSSGFATNEKLFF.

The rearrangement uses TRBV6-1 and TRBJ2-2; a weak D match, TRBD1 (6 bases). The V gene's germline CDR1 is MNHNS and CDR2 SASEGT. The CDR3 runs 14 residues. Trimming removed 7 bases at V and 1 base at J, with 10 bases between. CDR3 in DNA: TGTGCCAGCAAGCCGGACAGGAACACCGGGGAGCTGTTTTTT. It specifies CASKPDRNTGELFF.

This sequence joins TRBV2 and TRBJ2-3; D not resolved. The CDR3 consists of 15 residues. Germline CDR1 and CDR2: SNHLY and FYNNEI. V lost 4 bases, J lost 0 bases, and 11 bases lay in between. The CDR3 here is CASSVSPQSTDTQYF. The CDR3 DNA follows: TGTGCCAGCAGTGTGTCCCCCCAGAGCACAGATACGCAGTATTTT.